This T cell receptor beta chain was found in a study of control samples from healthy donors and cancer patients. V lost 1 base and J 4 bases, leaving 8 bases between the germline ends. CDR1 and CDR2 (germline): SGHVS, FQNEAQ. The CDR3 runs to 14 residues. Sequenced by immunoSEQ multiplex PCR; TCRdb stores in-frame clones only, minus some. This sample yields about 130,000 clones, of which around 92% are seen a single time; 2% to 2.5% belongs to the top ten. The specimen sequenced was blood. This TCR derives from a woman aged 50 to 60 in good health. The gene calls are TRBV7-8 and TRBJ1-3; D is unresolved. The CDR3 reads CASSLVQPGNTIYF. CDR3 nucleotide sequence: TGTGCCAGCAGCTTAGTACAGCCCGGAAACACCATATATTTT.